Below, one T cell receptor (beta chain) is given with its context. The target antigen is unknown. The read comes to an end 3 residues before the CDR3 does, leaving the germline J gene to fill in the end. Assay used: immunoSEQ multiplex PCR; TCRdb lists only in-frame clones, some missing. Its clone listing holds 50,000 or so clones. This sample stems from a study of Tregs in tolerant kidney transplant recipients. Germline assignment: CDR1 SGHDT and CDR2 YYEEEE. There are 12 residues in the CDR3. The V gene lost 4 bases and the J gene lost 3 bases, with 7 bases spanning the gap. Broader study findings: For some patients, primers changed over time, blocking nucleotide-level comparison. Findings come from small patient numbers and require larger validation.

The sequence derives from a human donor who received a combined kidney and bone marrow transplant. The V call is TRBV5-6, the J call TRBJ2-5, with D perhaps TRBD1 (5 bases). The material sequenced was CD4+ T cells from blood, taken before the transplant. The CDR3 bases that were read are TGTGCCAGCAGCCGACAGAAAGAGACC. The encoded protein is CASSRQKET. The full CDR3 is CASSRQKETQYF.